What follows describes a single T cell receptor beta chain. Its antigen remains unidentified. The PCR was carried out with 60 Vbeta primers and 13 Jbeta primers. Profiled with immunoSEQ multiplex PCR; TCRdb holds only in-frame clones, not every one. The data contain fewer than 200,000 clones, 75% to 90% of them seen just once; the ten biggest clones take up roughly 4.8%. Donors counted as nominally healthy when sampled, yet unrecorded immune exposures were likely. The record originates from a study of cytomegalovirus exposure and HLA in healthy donors. Per the germline V gene, CDR1 is MNHEY and CDR2 is SMNVEV (reference sequence). Trimming took 3 bases from V and 0 from J, leaving 15 bases between them. This CDR3 contains 17 residues. Study results and limitations: Clonal expansion, a later analysis showed, was greater in HLA-associated TCR beta chains than in equally common others. Excluded were some V segments that proved indistinguishable, including TRBV6-2 and TRBV6-3. Previously analyzed data showed that most TCR beta V segments were productive at a frequency of about 87% or about 30%.

The receptor's source is a woman in her forties or fifties in good health and CMV-seropositive. V gene TRBV27 combines with J gene TRBJ2-1; D may be TRBD2 (5 bases). Sequencing was performed on PBMCs. The CDR3 loop is CASSFRRRAGSYNEQFF. The CDR3 nucleotides read TGTGCCAGCAGTTTCCGAAGAAGGGCGGGCTCCTACAATGAGCAGTTCTTC.